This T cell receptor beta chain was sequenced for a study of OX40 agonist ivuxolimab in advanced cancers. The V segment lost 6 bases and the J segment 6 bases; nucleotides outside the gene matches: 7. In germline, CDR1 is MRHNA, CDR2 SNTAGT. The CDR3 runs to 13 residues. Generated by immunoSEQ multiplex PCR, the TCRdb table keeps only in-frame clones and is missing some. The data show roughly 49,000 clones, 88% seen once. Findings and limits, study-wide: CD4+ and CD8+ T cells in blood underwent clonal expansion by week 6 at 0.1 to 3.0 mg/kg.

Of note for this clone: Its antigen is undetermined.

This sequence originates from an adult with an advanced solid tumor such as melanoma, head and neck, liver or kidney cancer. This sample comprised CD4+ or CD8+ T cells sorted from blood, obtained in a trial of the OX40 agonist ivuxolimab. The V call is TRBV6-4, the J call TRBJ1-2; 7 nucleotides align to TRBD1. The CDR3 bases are TGTGCCAGCAGCCGACAGGGTTTGGATGGCTACACCTTC. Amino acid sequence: CASSRQGLDGYTF.